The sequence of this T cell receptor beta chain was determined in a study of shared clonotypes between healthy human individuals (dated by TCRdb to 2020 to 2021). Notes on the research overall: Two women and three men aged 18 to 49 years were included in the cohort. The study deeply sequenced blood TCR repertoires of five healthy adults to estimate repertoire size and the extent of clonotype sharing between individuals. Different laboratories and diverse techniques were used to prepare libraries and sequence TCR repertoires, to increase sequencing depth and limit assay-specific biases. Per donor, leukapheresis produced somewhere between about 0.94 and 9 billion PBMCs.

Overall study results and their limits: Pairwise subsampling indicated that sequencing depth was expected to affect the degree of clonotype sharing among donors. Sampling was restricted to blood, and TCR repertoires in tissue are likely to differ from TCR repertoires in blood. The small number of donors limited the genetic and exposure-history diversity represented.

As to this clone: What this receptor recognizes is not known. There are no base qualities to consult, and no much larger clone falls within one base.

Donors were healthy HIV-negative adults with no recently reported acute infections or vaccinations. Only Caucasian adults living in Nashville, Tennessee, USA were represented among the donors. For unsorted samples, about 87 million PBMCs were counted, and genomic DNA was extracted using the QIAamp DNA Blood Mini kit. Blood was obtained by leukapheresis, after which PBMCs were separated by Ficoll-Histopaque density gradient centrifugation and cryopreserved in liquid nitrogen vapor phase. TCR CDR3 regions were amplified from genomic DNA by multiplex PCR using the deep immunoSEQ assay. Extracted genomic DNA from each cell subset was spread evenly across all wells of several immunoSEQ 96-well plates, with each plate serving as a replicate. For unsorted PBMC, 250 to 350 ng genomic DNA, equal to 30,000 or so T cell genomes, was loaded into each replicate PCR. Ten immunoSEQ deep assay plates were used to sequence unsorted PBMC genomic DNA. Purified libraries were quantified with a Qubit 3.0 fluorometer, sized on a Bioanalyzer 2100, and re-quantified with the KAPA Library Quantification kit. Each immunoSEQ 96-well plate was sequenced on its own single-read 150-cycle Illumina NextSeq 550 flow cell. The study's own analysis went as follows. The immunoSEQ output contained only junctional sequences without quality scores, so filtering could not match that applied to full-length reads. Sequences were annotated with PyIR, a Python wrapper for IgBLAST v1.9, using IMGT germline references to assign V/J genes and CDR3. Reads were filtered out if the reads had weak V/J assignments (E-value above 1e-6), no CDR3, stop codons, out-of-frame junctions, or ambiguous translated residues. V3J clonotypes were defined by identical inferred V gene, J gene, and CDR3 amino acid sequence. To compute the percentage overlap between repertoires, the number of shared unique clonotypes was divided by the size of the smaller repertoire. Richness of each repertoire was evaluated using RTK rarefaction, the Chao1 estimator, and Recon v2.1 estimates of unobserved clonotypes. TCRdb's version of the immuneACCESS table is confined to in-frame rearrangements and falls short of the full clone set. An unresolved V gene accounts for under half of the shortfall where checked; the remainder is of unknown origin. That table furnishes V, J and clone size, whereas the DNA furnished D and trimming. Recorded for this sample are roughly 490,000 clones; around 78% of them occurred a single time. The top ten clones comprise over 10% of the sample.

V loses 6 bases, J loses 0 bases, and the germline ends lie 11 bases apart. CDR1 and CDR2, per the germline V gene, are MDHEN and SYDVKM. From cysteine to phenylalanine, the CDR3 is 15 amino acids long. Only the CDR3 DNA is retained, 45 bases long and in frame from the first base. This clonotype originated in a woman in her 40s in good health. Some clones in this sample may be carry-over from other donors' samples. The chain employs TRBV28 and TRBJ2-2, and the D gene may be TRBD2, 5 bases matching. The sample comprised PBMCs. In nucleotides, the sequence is TGTGCCAGCAGCATTAGCGTAGCGAACACCGGGGAGCTGTTTTTT. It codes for CASSISVANTGELFF.